This is a list of T cell receptor beta chains from one sample in a study of T cell responses to AZD1222 COVID-19 vaccine. Repertoires were generated with immunoSEQ multiplex PCR, while TCRdb's copy carries only in-frame clones and drops some. The sample has some 150,000 clones; roughly 88% are singletons. Material: peripheral blood, obtained 28 days after the second dose of the MenACWY control vaccine. The receptors stem from an adult who received the MenACWY meningococcal vaccine as a control. Each CDR3 is given with its conserved first and last residue. A D gene is named only where the DNA matches it firmly. Only part of the rows carry a size: once, few, many, or a class if the clone is expanded.

J gene: TRBJ2-5; clone size: .; D gene: TRBD1; V gene: TRBV18; CDR3 DNA: TGTGCCAGCTCACCACCGAGGAGGCAGGGGGCCGAGGAGACCCAGTACTTC; CDR3 protein: CASSPPRRQGAEETQYF
J gene: TRBJ1-2; clone size: .; D gene: .; V gene: TRBV27; CDR3 DNA: TGTGCCAGCAGGGATGGGGGGGGCTATGGCTACACCTTC; CDR3 protein: CASRDGGGYGYTF
J gene: TRBJ2-3; clone size: .; D gene: TRBD1; V gene: TRBV7-3; CDR3 DNA: TGTGCCAGCAGCGTGCAGGGGGCAACGGATACGCAGTATTTT; CDR3 protein: CASSVQGATDTQYF
J gene: TRBJ2-5; clone size: .; D gene: .; V gene: TRBV5-6; CDR3 DNA: TGTGCCAGCAGCTTGGTACAGACCCAAGAGACCCAGTACTTC; CDR3 protein: CASSLVQTQETQYF
J gene: TRBJ2-1; clone size: .; D gene: .; V gene: TRBV28; CDR3 DNA: TGTGCCAGCAGTTCCCGAGTGGCGGGGGCCTTGAATGAGCAGTTCTTC; CDR3 protein: CASSSRVAGALNEQFF
J gene: TRBJ2-7; clone size: .; D gene: TRBD1; V gene: TRBV28; CDR3 DNA: TGTGCCAGCAGCTCGGGACAGAGCTCCTACGAGCAGTACTTC; CDR3 protein: CASSSGQSSYEQYF
J gene: TRBJ2-4; clone size: .; D gene: TRBD2; V gene: TRBV27; CDR3 DNA: TGTGCCAGCAGTCCTCTGGGAGCGGGGGGGCTAAACATTCAGTACTTC; CDR3 protein: CASSPLGAGGLNIQYF
J gene: TRBJ1-4; clone size: few; D gene: .; V gene: TRBV24-1; CDR3 DNA: TGTGCCACCAGTGATGCAGGGTTGGAGGAAAAACTGTTTTTT; CDR3 protein: CATSDAGLEEKLFF
J gene: TRBJ2-1; clone size: .; D gene: TRBD2; V gene: TRBV5-8; CDR3 DNA: TGTGCCAGCAGCCCGGGACTAGCGGGACTGTGGAATGAGCAGTTCTTC; CDR3 protein: CASSPGLAGLWNEQFF
J gene: TRBJ1-2; clone size: few; D gene: TRBD1; V gene: TRBV20-1; CDR3 DNA: TGCAGTGCTAGTTTCAGGGGGCGCGGCTATGGCTACACCTTC; CDR3 protein: CSASFRGRGYGYTF
J gene: TRBJ2-3; clone size: .; D gene: TRBD2; V gene: TRBV10-2; CDR3 DNA: TGCGCCAGCAGAGGAATGACTAGCGGTAGCACAGATACGCAGTATTTT; CDR3 protein: CASRGMTSGSTDTQYF
J gene: TRBJ2-2; clone size: .; D gene: TRBD1; V gene: TRBV19; CDR3 DNA: TGTGCCAGTAGTTCACGACAGGGTAGTTTGGCCGGGGAGCTGTTTTTT; CDR3 protein: CASSSRQGSLAGELFF
J gene: TRBJ1-1; clone size: .; D gene: .; V gene: TRBV18; CDR3 DNA: TGTGCCAGCGGACAGCTCATGAACACTGAAGCTTTCTTT; CDR3 protein: CASGQLMNTEAFF
J gene: TRBJ1-2; clone size: .; D gene: .; V gene: TRBV7-2; CDR3 DNA: TGTGCCAGCAGCTTAGAGGCAGCTAACTATGGCTACACCTTC; CDR3 protein: CASSLEAANYGYTF
J gene: TRBJ1-2; clone size: .; D gene: TRBD1; V gene: TRBV9; CDR3 DNA: TGTGCCAGCAGCGAGGGACAGAACCTAAACTATGGCTACACCTTC; CDR3 protein: CASSEGQNLNYGYTF
J gene: TRBJ1-1; clone size: .; D gene: TRBD1; V gene: TRBV7-8; CDR3 DNA: TGTGCCAGCAGCCCGGACAGGGCGGACACTGAAGCTTTCTTT; CDR3 protein: CASSPDRADTEAFF
J gene: TRBJ2-1; clone size: .; D gene: .; V gene: TRBV7-8; CDR3 DNA: TGTGCCAGCAGCCAGTATCTAACGGGGTTCTCCTACAATGAGCAGTTCTTC; CDR3 protein: CASSQYLTGFSYNEQFF
J gene: TRBJ1-2; clone size: once; D gene: .; V gene: TRBV6-5; CDR3 DNA: TGTGCCAGCACAAGGCCAGGGGCGTCTGGCTACACCTTC; CDR3 protein: CASTRPGASGYTF
J gene: TRBJ2-5; clone size: .; D gene: .; V gene: TRBV6-2/TRBV6-3; CDR3 DNA: TGTGCCAGCAGTTTCCAAGAGACCCAGTACTTC; CDR3 protein: CASSFQETQYF
J gene: TRBJ1-5; clone size: .; D gene: TRBD1; V gene: TRBV7-8; CDR3 DNA: TGTGCCAGCAGCTTAGGACAGGGAAGCAATCAGCCCCAGCATTTT; CDR3 protein: CASSLGQGSNQPQHF
J gene: TRBJ2-7; clone size: .; D gene: .; V gene: TRBV7-9; CDR3 DNA: TGTGCCAGCAGCTTAGTATTAGGGAGTGGGCAGCAGTACTTC; CDR3 protein: CASSLVLGSGQQYF
J gene: TRBJ2-3; clone size: .; D gene: .; V gene: TRBV7-2; CDR3 DNA: TGTGCCAGCAGCGGCACGGTTCAACAGGGCTCAGATACGCAGTATTTT; CDR3 protein: CASSGTVQQGSDTQYF
J gene: TRBJ1-3; clone size: .; D gene: .; V gene: TRBV9; CDR3 DNA: TGTGCCAGCAGCTCCCACACGGCTGGGAGAAACACCATATATTTT; CDR3 protein: CASSSHTAGRNTIYF
J gene: TRBJ1-5; clone size: once; D gene: .; V gene: TRBV7-2; CDR3 DNA: TGTGCCAGCAGCGCTAGCCAGAGCAATCAGCCCCAGCATTTT; CDR3 protein: CASSASQSNQPQHF
J gene: TRBJ2-1; clone size: .; D gene: TRBD1; V gene: TRBV5-8; CDR3 DNA: TGTGCCAGCAGCACGGACAGGAAGAATGAGCAGTTCTTC; CDR3 protein: CASSTDRKNEQFF
J gene: TRBJ1-1; clone size: .; D gene: .; V gene: TRBV11-3; CDR3 DNA: TGTGCCAGCAGCCAAAAGGGGCGGATCACTGAAGCTTTCTTT; CDR3 protein: CASSQKGRITEAFF
J gene: TRBJ1-1; clone size: .; D gene: TRBD1; V gene: TRBV15; CDR3 DNA: TGTGCCACGGCTACCCAACCGGGACAGGGGATTACTGAAGCTTTCTTT; CDR3 protein: CATATQPGQGITEAFF
J gene: TRBJ1-1; clone size: once; D gene: TRBD1; V gene: TRBV7-9; CDR3 DNA: TGTGCCAGCAGCCAGACGACAGGGACCACTGAAGCTTTCTTT; CDR3 protein: CASSQTTGTTEAFF
J gene: TRBJ1-2; clone size: .; D gene: .; V gene: TRBV18; CDR3 DNA: TGTGCCAGCTCCCCCGCGGCCACTGCTAACTATGGCTACACCTTC; CDR3 protein: CASSPAATANYGYTF
J gene: TRBJ2-1; clone size: .; D gene: TRBD2; V gene: TRBV7-9; CDR3 DNA: TGTGCCAGCAGGCCGGGACTAATCTACAATGAGCAGTTCTTC; CDR3 protein: CASRPGLIYNEQFF
J gene: TRBJ2-3; clone size: .; D gene: TRBD2; V gene: TRBV19; CDR3 DNA: TGTGCCAGTAGTACATTAGCGGGAGGCCGCCGGGGCACGCAGTATTTT; CDR3 protein: CASSTLAGGRRGTQYF
J gene: TRBJ1-5; clone size: .; D gene: .; V gene: TRBV7-2; CDR3 DNA: TGTGCCAGCAGCAAGGAAGGGGATCAGCCCCAGCATTTT; CDR3 protein: CASSKEGDQPQHF
J gene: TRBJ1-1; clone size: .; D gene: TRBD1; V gene: TRBV5-5; CDR3 DNA: TGTGCCAGCAGTAAGACAGGGGGGGAAACTGAAGCTTTCTTT; CDR3 protein: CASSKTGGETEAFF
J gene: TRBJ2-1; clone size: once; D gene: TRBD2; V gene: TRBV9; CDR3 DNA: TGTGCCAGCAGCCCTAGCGGGACAATTAACAATGAGCAGTTCTTC; CDR3 protein: CASSPSGTINNEQFF